This T cell receptor (beta chain) originates from a study of Graves' ophthalmopathy and Graves' hyperthyroidism. General study findings and limits: The 13-signature model separated ophthalmopathy from stable hyperthyroidism at 85% to 90% sensitivity and nearly 82% specificity.

TCR beta CDR3 regions were amplified from RNA transcripts. HTBI primers were employed in first-round RT-PCR, then a second-round multiplex PCR followed. MiXCR was run by TCRdb on the multiplex PCR reads, yielding one entry per CDR3 protein. The sample carries 500,000 to 700,000 distinct CDR3 sequences, approximately 35% recorded once. The CDR3 is 19 amino acids. Germline V gene sequence: CDR1 ENHRY, CDR2 SYGVKD. Trimming removed 10 bases at V and 4 bases at J, with 31 bases between. This clonotype was observed many times. Its antigen is currently unknown. The chain is built from TRBV10-3 and TRBJ1-4, with a weak D call TRBD1 (6 bases). Material: peripheral blood or thyroid tissue (not recorded which). The TCR sequence derives from an adult man with Graves' hyperthyroidism. CDR3 residues: CASGSMGRGQSRDNEKLFF. For the CDR3, the DNA is TGTGCCAGTGGATCGATGGGCAGGGGTCAATCCCGGGATAATGAAAAACTGTTTTTT.